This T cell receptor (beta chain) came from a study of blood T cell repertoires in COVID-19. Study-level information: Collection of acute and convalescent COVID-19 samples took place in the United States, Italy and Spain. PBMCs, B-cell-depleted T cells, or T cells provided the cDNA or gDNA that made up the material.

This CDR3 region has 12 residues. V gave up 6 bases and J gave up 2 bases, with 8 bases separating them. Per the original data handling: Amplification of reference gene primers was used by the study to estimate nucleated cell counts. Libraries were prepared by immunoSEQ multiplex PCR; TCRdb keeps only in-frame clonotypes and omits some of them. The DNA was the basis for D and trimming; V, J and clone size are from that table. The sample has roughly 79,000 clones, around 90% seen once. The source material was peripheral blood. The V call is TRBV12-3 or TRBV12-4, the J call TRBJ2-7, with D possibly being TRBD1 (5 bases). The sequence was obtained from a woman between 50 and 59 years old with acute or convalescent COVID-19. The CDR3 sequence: CASRTGTYEQYF. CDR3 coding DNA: TGTGCCAGCAGAACAGGCACCTACGAGCAGTACTTC.